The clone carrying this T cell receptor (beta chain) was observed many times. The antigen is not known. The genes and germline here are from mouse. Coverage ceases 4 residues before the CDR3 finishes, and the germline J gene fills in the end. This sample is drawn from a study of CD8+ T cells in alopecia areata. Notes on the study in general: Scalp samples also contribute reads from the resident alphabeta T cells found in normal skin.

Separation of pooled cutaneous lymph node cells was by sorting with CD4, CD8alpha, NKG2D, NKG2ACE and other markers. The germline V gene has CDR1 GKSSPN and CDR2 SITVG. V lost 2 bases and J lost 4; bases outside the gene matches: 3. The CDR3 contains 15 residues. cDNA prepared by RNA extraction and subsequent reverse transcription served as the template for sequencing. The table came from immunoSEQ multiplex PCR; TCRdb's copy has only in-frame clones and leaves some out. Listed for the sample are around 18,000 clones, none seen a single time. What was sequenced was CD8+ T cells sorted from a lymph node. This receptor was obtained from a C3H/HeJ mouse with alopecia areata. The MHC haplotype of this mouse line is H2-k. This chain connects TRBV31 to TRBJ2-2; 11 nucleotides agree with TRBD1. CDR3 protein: CAWSSGTGGTGQLYF. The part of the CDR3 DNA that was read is TGTGCCTGGAGTTCCGGGACAGGGGGCACCGGG.